Listed here are 13 T cell receptor beta chains from one sample, sequenced in a study of Graves' ophthalmopathy and Graves' hyperthyroidism. The TCR beta CDR3 regions underwent amplification from RNA transcripts. Investigators did first-round RT-PCR with HTBI primers, then second-round multiplex PCR. Each CDR3 protein gets one entry after TCRdb re-called the multiplex PCR reads with MiXCR. This table holds about 1.2 million distinct CDR3 sequences, roughly two fifths found once. Sequenced input: peripheral blood or thyroid tissue (not recorded which). Source of these receptors: an adult man with Graves' hyperthyroidism.

This clonotype was observed at least ten times. This chain uses TRBV9 with TRBJ2-7, with 7 bases identical to TRBD1. Germline loops: CDR1 SGDLS, CDR2 YYNGEE. J gave up 0 bases and V 4 bases, and 13 bases lay outside the gene matches. The CDR3 extends over 17 amino acids. The CDR3 here is CASSHSWDSGSSYEQYF. The CDR3 DNA reads TGTGCCAGCAGCCACTCTTGGGACAGTGGAAGCTCCTACGAGCAGTACTTC.

At least ten counts were recorded for this clonotype. The chain is built from TRBV29-1 and TRBJ2-7, with D maybe TRBD2 (6 bases). The germline V gene has CDR1 SQVTM and CDR2 ANQGSEA. The length of the CDR3 is 14 residues. Trimming stripped 1 base from V and 2 bases from J, with 12 bases between. CDR3 region: CSVEGGTETYEQYF. The CDR3 bases are TGCAGCGTTGAAGGAGGGACTGAAACCTACGAGCAGTACTTC.

This clonotype has a count of ten or more. V is TRBV19 and J is TRBJ2-2; 7 nucleotides align to TRBD1. The CDR3 has 17 residues. The V gene end was trimmed by 5 bases and the J gene end by 8 bases; junction bases not matched to a gene: 17. Looked up from germline, CDR1 is LNHDA and CDR2 is SQIVND (reference sequence). The CDR3 reads CASSPRTGYLRFGELFF. CDR3 nucleotide sequence: TGTGCCAGTAGTCCCAGGACAGGATATCTTCGTTTTGGGGAGCTGTTTTTT.

This sequence joins TRBV4-3 and TRBJ2-5, with 7 nucleotides matching TRBD1. V lost 2 bases to trimming and J lost 4 bases; unmatched junction nucleotides: 4. The CDR3 length is 14 residues. CDR1 and CDR2 from the germline V gene are LGHNA and YSLEER. This CDR3 is CASSQQTGRETQYF. CDR3 bases: TGCGCCAGCAGCCAACAGACAGGGCGAGAGACCCAGTACTTC.

This clonotype showed up just a few times. The rearrangement uses TRBV12-3 or TRBV12-4 and TRBJ2-5, with D unresolved. Trimming cost V 3 bases and J 1 base, with 12 bases left between them. This CDR3 comprises 15 residues. The CDR3 here is CASSFAAGSQETQYF. In nucleotides, the CDR3 is TGTGCCAGCAGTTTTGCGGCTGGCAGCCAAGAGACCCAGTACTTC.

In its sample, this clonotype was seen many times. The V and J genes are TRBV2 and TRBJ1-5; no clear D gene. The CDR3 spans 16 residues. V was clipped by 2 bases and J by 1 base, with 12 bases between them. Germline CDR1 reads SNHLY; CDR2 reads FYNNEI. The CDR3 nucleotides are TGTGCCAGCAGTGAACCTGGGTTAGGGAGCAATCAGCCCCAGCATTTT. Encoded protein: CASSEPGLGSNQPQHF.

The chain couples TRBV12-3 or TRBV12-4 to TRBJ2-7; no clear D. This CDR3 contains 12 residues. V dropped 8 bases and J dropped 3 bases, with 11 bases sitting between them. CDR3 in DNA: TGTGCCAGCGTCTCCGAGAGCTACGAGCAGTACTTC. Protein sequence: CASVSESYEQYF.

Many counts were recorded for this clonotype. The V and J genes are TRBV20-1 and TRBJ2-7; D call uncertain. The CDR3 has 12 amino acids. Looked up from germline, CDR1 is DFQATT and CDR2 is SNEGSKA (reference sequence). Trimming took off 1 base at V and 4 bases at J, with 8 bases between the two ends. CDR3 residues: CSARARIYEQYF. The DNA for the CDR3 is TGCAGTGCTAGAGCTAGAATTTACGAGCAGTACTTC.

The chain carries TRBV20-1 and TRBJ1-2; D unclear. Germline V lookup: CDR1 DFQATT, CDR2 SNEGSKA (reference sequence). This CDR3 spans 12 amino acids. V was shortened by 3 bases and J by 5 bases, with 10 bases between the two germline ends. In DNA form, the CDR3 reads TGCAGTGCTAGTTTCACGGCTTATGGCTACACCTTC. Protein: CSASFTAYGYTF.

The chain joins TRBV19 to TRBJ2-2; perhaps D is TRBD1 or TRBD2 (5 bases each). Trimming left V 6 bases short and J 6 bases short, with 14 bases between. The V gene's germline CDR1 is LNHDA and CDR2 SQIVND (reference sequence). The length of the CDR3 is 14 residues. CDR3 region: CASRLIVGAGELFF. As DNA, the CDR3 is TGTGCCAGTAGGTTAATCGTGGGGGCCGGGGAGCTGTTTTTT.

This clonotype was detected a few times. This chain links TRBV30 with TRBJ2-7, with D maybe TRBD2 (5 bases). Per the germline V gene, CDR1 is GTSNPN and CDR2 is SVGIG (reference sequence). The CDR3 sequence is 12 residues long. V was pared by 3 bases and J by 7 bases, with 13 bases between. CDR3 amino acids: CAWRGMGGEQYF. In DNA, the CDR3 is TGTGCCTGGAGAGGGATGGGCGGGGAGCAGTACTTC. Based on the CDR3 plus reference TRBV30 and TRBJ2-7, the full variable domain is SQTIHQWPATLVQPVGSPLSLECTVEGTSNPNLYWYRQAAGRGLQLLFYSVGIGQISSEVPQNLSASRPQDRQFILSSKKLLLSDSGFYLCAWRGMGGEQYFGPGTRLTVT.

This clonotype was detected a few times. This rearrangement joins TRBV15 to TRBJ1-6; D remains unclear. Germline CDR1 LNHNV, CDR2 YYDKDF (reference sequence). The CDR3 runs 14 residues. V was cut by 0 bases and J by 7 bases, with 7 bases left in between. CDR3 coding DNA: TGTGCCACCAGCAGAGATTTTCCCAATTCACCCCTCCACTTT. This translates into CATSRDFPNSPLHF.

On this clonotype: A much larger clone sits a single nucleotide away, making a read error possible. The J gene is TRBJ2-5, the V gene TRBV5-5; D is unclear. The CDR3 runs 12 residues. Trimming pared 0 bases from V and 9 bases from J, leaving 9 bases between. Germline V gene lookup returns CDR1 SGHKS and CDR2 YYEKEE (reference sequence). CDR3 DNA sequence: TGTGCCAGCAGCTTGGGCAGCCAATCCCAGTACTTC. Protein sequence: CASSLGSQSQYF.